This T cell receptor beta chain was sequenced in a study of radiotherapy plus CTLA-4 blockade in lung cancer. Study at large: Objective responses emerged in around a sixth of patients, and around 31% attained disease control. Broader study findings: The best predictor of response was reported to be early blood T cell clone dynamics, with interferon-beta. Peripheral blood showed expansion of tumor-derived TCR clones after radiotherapy and ipilimumab.

Some clones are missing from TCRdb's copy, which holds only in-frame ones; the method was immunoSEQ multiplex PCR. The sample contains 30,000 to 40,000 clones, approximately 85% of which appear only once. Comment on this clone: Its cognate antigen is unknown.

Patients had chemo-refractory metastatic non-small-cell lung cancer and received focal radiation plus CTLA-4 blockade that used ipilimumab. The CDR3 extends over 15 amino acids. CDR1 is SGDLS, CDR2 YYNGEE, per germline. V was pared by 0 bases and J by 3 bases, with 2 bases of the junction left unmatched. The clonotype was recovered from a human donor with non-small cell lung cancer who had stable disease on radiotherapy plus ipilimumab. The rearrangement links TRBV9 to TRBJ1-4, with TRBD1 matching 7 bases. This specimen was peripheral blood, taken from a patient treated with radiotherapy plus ipilimumab. The CDR3 nucleotides read TGTGCCAGCAGCGTAGAGGGACAGCCTAATGAAAAACTGTTTTTT. The encoded protein is CASSVEGQPNEKLFF.